Below, 10 T cell receptor beta chains from the same sample are listed, as sequenced in a study of CD8 T cells in ankylosing spondylitis. Via MiXCR, TCRdb re-called the 5' RACE reads, giving one row per CDR3 protein. The repertoire holds just under 550,000 distinct CDR3 sequences, with roughly 12% as singletons. No antigen has been identified for these receptors. Study-wide findings and caveats: Seemingly characteristic of ankylosing spondylitis blood was a TCR beta motif consisting of about 8 highly homologous variants.

The sample comprised blood, either unsorted or a sorted T cell fraction (not recorded which). All receptors derive from a male donor with ankylosing spondylitis.

This clonotype was recorded a few times. The V and J genes are TRBV10-3 and TRBJ1-4, with TRBD1 matching over 8 bases. The germline V gene has CDR1 ENHRY and CDR2 SYGVKD. This CDR3 spans 16 amino acids. J was trimmed by 13 bases and V by 6 bases; bases with no gene match: 19. DNA of the CDR3: TGTGCCATCAGCTCCAGCCGGGGACAGGAGCAGGAGGGACTGTTTTTT. Translation: CAISSSRGQEQEGLFF.

The chain carries TRBV20-1 and TRBJ2-3; tentative D call: TRBD2 (6 bases). Trimming removed 8 bases at V and 4 bases at J, with 13 bases between. The V gene's germline CDR1 is DFQATT and CDR2 SNEGSKA (reference sequence). CDR3 length equals 12 residues. The CDR3 sequence is CSTTRGSDTQYF. The DNA of the CDR3 is TGCAGTACGACTAGAGGATCAGATACGCAGTATTTT.

This clonotype was seen more than once but under ten times. This sequence joins TRBV4-2 and TRBJ2-1, with TRBD2 matching over 13 bases. From germline, CDR1 is LGHNA and CDR2 YNFKEQ. The junction had 4 bases not matched to a gene; V was cut back by 5 bases and J by 9 bases. The CDR3 consists of 14 residues. The CDR3: CASSDTSGRVEQFF. The CDR3 coding sequence is TGTGCCAGCAGCGACACTAGCGGGAGGGTTGAGCAGTTCTTC.

This chain joins TRBV3-1 and TRBJ1-1; D is ambiguous. CDR1 is LGHDT, CDR2 YNNKEL, per germline (reference sequence). V was trimmed by 5 bases and J by 4 bases, leaving 14 bases between them. This CDR3 region has 14 residues. The CDR3 DNA reads TGTGCCAGCAGCATGGACCCCGTCGCCACTGAAGCTTTCTTT. Amino acids: CASSMDPVATEAFF. Looking up the rest from reference TRBV3-1 and TRBJ1-1 gives the full variable domain: DTAVSQTPKYLVTQMGNDKSIKCEQNLGHDTMYWYKQDSKKFLKIMFSYNNKELIINETVPNRFSPKSPDKAHLNLHINSLELGDSAVYFCASSMDPVATEAFFGQGTRLTVV.

This clonotype was seen more than once but under ten times. The chain uses TRBV20-1 and TRBJ2-1, with 7 bases matching TRBD2. Trimming took 4 bases from V and 4 from J; bases not matched to a gene: 7. Germline loops: CDR1 DFQATT, CDR2 SNEGSKA (reference sequence). The length of the CDR3 is 14 residues. The CDR3 is CSAKSASGYNEQFF. In nucleotides, the CDR3 is TGCAGTGCTAAGTCGGCTAGCGGATACAATGAGCAGTTCTTC.

This sequence joins TRBV3-1 and TRBJ2-1, with 8 bases fitting TRBD2. Germline CDR1 and CDR2: LGHDT and YNNKEL (reference sequence). The CDR3 is 15 amino acids. The trim removed 4 bases at V and 5 bases at J, leaving 7 bases unmatched. CDR3: CASSLREGRNNEQFF. The DNA of the CDR3 is TGTGCCAGCAGCCTACGGGAGGGCCGGAACAATGAGCAGTTCTTC.

This clonotype was counted many times. This chain connects TRBV10-3 to TRBJ2-3; D might be TRBD2 (6 bases). Deletions cut 0 bases from V and 4 bases from J, with 8 bases between. Germline V CDR1 and CDR2: ENHRY, SYGVKD. The CDR3 spans 14 residues. In nucleotides, the CDR3 is TGTGCCATCAGTGAGTCGATAGCGGCAGATACGCAGTATTTT. Its protein is CAISESIAADTQYF.

This chain joins TRBV20-1 and TRBJ2-1; TRBD2 aligns across 11 bases. V gave up 3 bases and J gave up 13 bases; unmatched junction bases: 8. The CDR3 is made up of 13 amino acids. CDR1 DFQATT and CDR2 SNEGSKA come from the germline V gene (reference sequence). The CDR3 reads CSASLAGGLNQFF. CDR3 DNA: TGCAGTGCTAGTCTAGCGGGAGGTCTGAATCAGTTCTTC.

The chain joins TRBV20-1 to TRBJ2-1; no reliable D call. The germline V gene has CDR1 DFQATT and CDR2 SNEGSKA (reference sequence). V gave up 1 base and J gave up 0 bases, with 13 bases separating them. The CDR3 has 16 residues. The CDR3 nucleotides are TGCAGTGCTAGAGTTTCGGTGGGTCGCTCCTACAATGAGCAGTTCTTC. This gives the protein CSARVSVGRSYNEQFF.

Notes on this clonotype: At one boundary the junction diverges from the germline segment, which might be a read error. The chain recombines TRBV11-3 with TRBJ1-2; tentative D call: TRBD1 (6 bases). This CDR3 is 14 amino acids long. Germline loops: CDR1 SGHNT, CDR2 YENEEA. CDR3 sequence reads: CASSLNGQSYAYTF. The CDR3 DNA is TGTGCCAGCAGCTTAAATGGACAGTCCTATGCCTACACCTTC.